Listed below are T cell receptor beta chains from one sample, sequenced in a study of blood T cell repertoires in COVID-19. Assay used: immunoSEQ multiplex PCR; TCRdb lists only in-frame clones, some missing. This sample has roughly 250,000 clones, with under 95% found just once. Sequenced: PBMCs or T cells enriched from blood (not recorded which). The source is a woman aged 40 to 50 with acute COVID-19. The CDR3 runs from the conserved cysteine through the conserved F or W. Fields, in order: J gene, V gene, clone size, D gene, CDR3 protein, CDR3 DNA. D genes are given only for firm matches. Clone size is not always given. Where it is, it says once, few, many or a class for expanded clones.

>TRBJ2-5|TRBV3-1/TRBV3-2|.|.
CASSQVAGTGTGETQYF
TGTGCCAGCAGCCAAGTCGCGGGTACGGGTACTGGGGAGACCCAGTACTTC
>TRBJ1-5|TRBV10-3|.|TRBD1
CAISGTGDQPQHF
TGTGCCATCAGCGGGACAGGGGATCAGCCCCAGCATTTT
>TRBJ1-1|TRBV27|.|.
CASSLHTGTPEAFF
TGTGCCAGCAGTTTGCATACAGGGACGCCTGAAGCTTTCTTT
>TRBJ2-7|TRBV28|.|TRBD2
CANSQAGREQYF
TGTGCCAACTCTCAAGCGGGGCGCGAGCAGTACTTC
>TRBJ1-6|TRBV12-3/TRBV12-4|.|.
CASSQTGLPLHF
TGTGCCAGCAGTCAGACAGGTTTACCCCTCCACTTT
>TRBJ1-3|TRBV11-2|.|.
CASSLGTHSGNTIYF
TGTGCCAGCAGCTTAGGGACACACTCTGGAAACACCATATATTTT
>TRBJ1-3|TRBV19|.|.
CASSPLGLDSDGNTIYF
TGTGCCAGTAGTCCCCTGGGGCTGGACAGCGATGGAAACACCATATATTTT
>TRBJ2-2|TRBV3-1/TRBV3-2|.|TRBD2
CALGRDYLTGELFF
TGTGCGCTGGGGAGGGATTATTTGACCGGGGAGCTGTTTTTT
>TRBJ2-1|TRBV9|.|.
CASSVLATGLTEQFF
TGTGCCAGCAGCGTACTAGCGACTGGCCTTACTGAGCAGTTCTTC
>TRBJ1-1|TRBV27|.|.
CASSLYPPGGTQNTEAFF
TGTGCCAGCAGTTTATATCCCCCCGGGGGGACCCAGAACACTGAAGCTTTCTTT
>TRBJ2-7|TRBV28|.|.
CASSSQGVGEQYF
TGTGCCAGCAGTTCCCAGGGTGTTGGGGAGCAGTACTTC
>TRBJ2-1|TRBV15|.|TRBD2
CATSRGTSGSYNEQFF
TGTGCCACCAGCAGGGGGACTAGCGGATCTTACAATGAGCAGTTCTTC
>TRBJ2-1|TRBV30|once|.
CAWTSGLTYNEQFF
TGTGCCTGGACAAGCGGGCTAACCTACAATGAGCAGTTCTTC
>TRBJ2-2|TRBV29-1|.|.
CSALGQRNTGELFF
TGCAGCGCCTTGGGACAAAGAAACACCGGGGAGCTGTTTTTT
>TRBJ1-1|TRBV4-2|.|.
CASSQGRTENTEAFF
TGTGCCAGCAGCCAAGGTCGCACAGAGAACACTGAAGCTTTCTTT
>TRBJ1-2|TRBV4-2|.|TRBD1
CASSQGGQAIYGYTF
TGTGCCAGCAGCCAAGGGGGACAGGCAATCTATGGCTACACCTTC
>TRBJ2-7|TRBV11-2|.|.
CASSLAGSAYEQYF
TGTGCCAGCAGCTTAGCTGGCAGCGCCTACGAGCAGTACTTC